The clone carrying this T cell receptor (beta chain) has just a few counts. Amplification targeted TCR beta CDR3 regions from RNA transcripts. A set of HTBI primers served as the primers for a first-round RT-PCR of the TCR CDR3. Each CDR3 protein gets one entry after TCRdb re-called the multiplex PCR reads with MiXCR. The top ten clones hold just under 8.5% of a sample with roughly 580,000 distinct CDR3 sequences, roughly 46% of them seen once. The germline V gene encodes CDR1 MNHNY and CDR2 SVGAGI (reference sequence). The CDR3 loop spans 13 amino acids. V lost 0 bases and J lost 13; bases outside the gene matches: 4. Each patient was aged 18 to 65 and had newly diagnosed hyperthyroidism of under 2 months' duration. The sample belongs to a study of T cells in Graves' hyperthyroidism and ophthalmopathy.

Input material: peripheral blood or thyroid tissue (not recorded which). The chain recombines TRBV6-6 with TRBJ1-4; 8 positions agree with TRBD1. The receptor's source is a young woman with Graves' hyperthyroidism. CDR3 DNA: TGTGCCAGCAGTTACTCTCAGGACAGGGTACTGTTTTTT. Its protein is CASSYSQDRVLFF.